One sample yielded the 9 T cell receptor beta chains listed below, sequenced in a study of blood T cell repertoires in COVID-19. This table comes from immunoSEQ multiplex PCR, and its TCRdb copy is limited to in-frame clones, with some not included. In the table there are under 200,000 clones, approximately 85% of which are singletons. The sequencing sample was made of peripheral blood. The receptor source for this set is a middle-aged man who had recovered from COVID-19.

On this clone: This sample includes further DNA sequences coding for the same CDR3. The chain is built from TRBV28 and TRBJ2-5; D might be TRBD1 (5 bases). Trimming cost V 4 bases and J 4 bases, with 7 bases left between them. The CDR3 covers 12 residues. The V gene's germline CDR1 is MDHEN and CDR2 SYDVKM. CDR3 sequence (DNA): TGTGCCAGCAGTTCTAGGGGAGAGACCCAGTACTTC. Amino acids: CASSSRGETQYF.

This clone has just one count. The rearrangement links TRBV28 to TRBJ1-2, with D perhaps matching TRBD1 (6 bases). The V gene lost 6 bases and the J gene lost 6 bases, with 14 bases spanning the gap. CDR3 length: 13 residues. Germline assignment: CDR1 MDHEN and CDR2 SYDVKM. CDR3 region: CASRATGFNGYTF. In nucleotides, the CDR3 is TGTGCCAGCAGAGCAACAGGGTTCAATGGCTACACCTTC.

The genes are TRBV28 and TRBJ1-3; 8 bases match TRBD1. The CDR3 is made up of 17 amino acids. Per the germline V gene, CDR1 is MDHEN and CDR2 is SYDVKM. Trimming took 3 bases from V and 0 from J; bases not matched to a gene: 7. CDR3 sequence: CASSFRPGTGSGNTIYF. In nucleotides, the CDR3 is TGTGCCAGCAGTTTTCGTCCTGGGACAGGCTCTGGAAACACCATATATTTT.

The V call is TRBV20-1, the J call TRBJ1-4; possibly TRBD1 for D (6 bases). This CDR3 is 15 amino acids long. CDR1 is DFQATT and CDR2 is SNEGSKA in the germline V gene (reference sequence). Deletions cut 3 bases from V and 7 bases from J, with 18 bases between. In nucleotides, the CDR3 is TGCAGTGCTAGTCCCCGGACAGTAGGGCTTGAAAAACTGTTTTTT. This codes for CSASPRTVGLEKLFF.

The rearrangement joins TRBV11-3 to TRBJ2-1; 9 nucleotides match TRBD1. The germline V gene encodes CDR1 SGHNT and CDR2 YENEEA. The CDR3 spans 14 residues. V was pared by 5 bases and J by 6 bases, with 5 bases of the junction left unmatched. CDR3 sequence: CASSRDRARNEQFF. In DNA form, the CDR3 reads TGTGCCAGCAGCCGGGACAGGGCACGCAATGAGCAGTTCTTC.

This chain connects TRBV10-3 to TRBJ1-1; 7 bases are shared with TRBD1. The germline gives CDR1 ENHRY, CDR2 SYGVKD. J lost 0 bases, V lost 9 bases, and 4 bases had no gene match. The CDR3 runs to 13 residues. DNA for the CDR3: TGTGCCATGGCACAGGGGTTGAACACTGAAGCTTTCTTT. Translation gives CAMAQGLNTEAFF.

The CDR3 DNA is TGTGCTAGTGGTTCCGACGGCGTCCCGAGGACCGGGGAGCTGTTTTTT. This gives the protein CASGSDGVPRTGELFF. The chain couples TRBV12-5 to TRBJ2-2; D gene ambiguous. The germline CDR1 and CDR2 sequences are LGHNT and FRNRAP. V was cut by 4 bases and J by 5 bases, with 17 bases left in between. The CDR3 runs to 16 residues.

V usage is TRBV4-3 and J usage is TRBJ1-1; D remains ambiguous. V lost 5 bases and J lost 0, with 10 bases in between. Germline-derived CDR1 and CDR2 are LGHNA and YSLEER. This CDR3 is 14 amino acids long. Here the CDR3 DNA reads TGCGCCAGCAGCTTGTTACTGATGAACACTGAAGCTTTCTTT. This sequence encodes CASSLLLMNTEAFF.

This clone showed up just once. The V and J genes are TRBV2 and TRBJ1-1, with D unclear. Trimming removed 8 bases at V and 6 bases at J, with 19 bases between. Germline V lookup: CDR1 SNHLY, CDR2 FYNNEI. The CDR3 totals 14 residues. CDR3 loop: CASLDDVAYAEAFF. The CDR3 bases are TGTGCCAGCCTTGATGACGTAGCGTACGCTGAAGCTTTCTTT.